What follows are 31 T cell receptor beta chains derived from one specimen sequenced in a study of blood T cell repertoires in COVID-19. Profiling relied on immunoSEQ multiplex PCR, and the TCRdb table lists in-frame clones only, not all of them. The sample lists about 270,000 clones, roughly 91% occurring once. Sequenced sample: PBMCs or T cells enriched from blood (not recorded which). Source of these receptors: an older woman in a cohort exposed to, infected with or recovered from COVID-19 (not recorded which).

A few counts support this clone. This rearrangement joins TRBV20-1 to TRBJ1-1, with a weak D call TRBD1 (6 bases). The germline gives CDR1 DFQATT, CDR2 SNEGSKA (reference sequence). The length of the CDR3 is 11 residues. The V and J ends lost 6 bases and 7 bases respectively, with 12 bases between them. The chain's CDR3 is CSASTGNEAFF. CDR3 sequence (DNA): TGCAGTGCCAGCACAGGGAATGAAGCTTTCTTT.

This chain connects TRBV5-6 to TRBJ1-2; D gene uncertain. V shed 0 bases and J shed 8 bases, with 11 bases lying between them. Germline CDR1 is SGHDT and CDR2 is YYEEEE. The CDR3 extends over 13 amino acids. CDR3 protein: CASSLAEVFGYTF. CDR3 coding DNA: TGTGCCAGCAGCTTGGCCGAGGTTTTCGGCTACACCTTC.

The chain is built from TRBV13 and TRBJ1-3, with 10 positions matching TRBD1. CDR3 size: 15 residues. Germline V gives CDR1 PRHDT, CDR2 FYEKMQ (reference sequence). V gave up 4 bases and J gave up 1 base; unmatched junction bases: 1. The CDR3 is CASSWDRGSGNTIYF. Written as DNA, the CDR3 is TGTGCCAGCAGCTGGGACAGGGGATCTGGAAACACCATATATTTT.

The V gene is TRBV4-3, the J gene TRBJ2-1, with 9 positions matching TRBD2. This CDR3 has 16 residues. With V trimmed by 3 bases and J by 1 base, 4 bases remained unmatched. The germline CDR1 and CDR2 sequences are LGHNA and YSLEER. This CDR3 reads CASSQALAGSYNEQFF. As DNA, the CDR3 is TGCGCCAGCAGCCAGGCCCTAGCGGGATCCTACAATGAGCAGTTCTTC.

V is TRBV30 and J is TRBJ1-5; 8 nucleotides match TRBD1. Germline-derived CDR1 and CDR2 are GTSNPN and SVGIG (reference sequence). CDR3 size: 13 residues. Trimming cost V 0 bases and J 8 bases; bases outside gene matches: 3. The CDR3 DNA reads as TGTGCCTGGAGTGTAGGACAGGGTAAGCCCCAGCATTTT. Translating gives CAWSVGQGKPQHF.

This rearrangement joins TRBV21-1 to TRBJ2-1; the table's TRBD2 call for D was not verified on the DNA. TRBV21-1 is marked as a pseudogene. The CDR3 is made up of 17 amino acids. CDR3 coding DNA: TGTGCCAGCAGCAAAGTTGGGGGGAAGCACTCCTACAATGAGCAGTTCTTC. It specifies CASSKVGGKHSYNEQFF.

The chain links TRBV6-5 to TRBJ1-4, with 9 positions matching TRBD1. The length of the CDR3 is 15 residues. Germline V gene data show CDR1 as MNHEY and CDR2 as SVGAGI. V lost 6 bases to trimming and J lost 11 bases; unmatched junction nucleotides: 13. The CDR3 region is CASRARTGAVGKLFF. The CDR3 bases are TGTGCCAGCAGGGCCCGGACAGGGGCGGTGGGGAAACTGTTTTTT.

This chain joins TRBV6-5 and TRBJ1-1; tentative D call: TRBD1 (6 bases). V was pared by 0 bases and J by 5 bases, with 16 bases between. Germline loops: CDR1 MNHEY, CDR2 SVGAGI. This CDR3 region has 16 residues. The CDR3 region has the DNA TGTGCCAGCAGTTACTCGCAGGGGCGGTCGGGTACTGAAGCTTTCTTT. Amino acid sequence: CASSYSQGRSGTEAFF.

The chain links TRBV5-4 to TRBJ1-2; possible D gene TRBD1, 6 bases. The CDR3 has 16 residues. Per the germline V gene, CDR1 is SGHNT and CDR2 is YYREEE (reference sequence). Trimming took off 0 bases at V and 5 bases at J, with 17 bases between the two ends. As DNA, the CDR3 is TGTGCCAGCAGCTTGGCCTACCGGGACATAGATTATGGCTACACCTTC. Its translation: CASSLAYRDIDYGYTF.

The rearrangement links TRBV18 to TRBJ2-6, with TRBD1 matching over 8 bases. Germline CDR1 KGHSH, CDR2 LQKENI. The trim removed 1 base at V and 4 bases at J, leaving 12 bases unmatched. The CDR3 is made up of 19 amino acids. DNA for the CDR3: TGTGCCAGCTCACCACAGAGGACAGGGCGAGTATTGGGGGCCAACGTCCTGACTTTC. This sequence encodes CASSPQRTGRVLGANVLTF.

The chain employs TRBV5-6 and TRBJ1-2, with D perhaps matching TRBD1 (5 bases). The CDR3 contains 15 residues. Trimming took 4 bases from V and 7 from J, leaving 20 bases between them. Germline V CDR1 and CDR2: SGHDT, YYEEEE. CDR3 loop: CASSPWGGSIGGYTF. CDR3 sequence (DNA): TGTGCCAGCAGCCCTTGGGGGGGGTCGATCGGTGGCTACACCTTC. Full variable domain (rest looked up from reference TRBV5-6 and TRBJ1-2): DAGVTQSPTHLIKTRGQQVTLRCSPKSGHDTVSWYQQALGQGPQFIFQYYEEEERQRGNFPDRFSGHQFPNYSSELNVNALLLGDSALYLCASSPWGGSIGGYTFGSGTRLTVV.

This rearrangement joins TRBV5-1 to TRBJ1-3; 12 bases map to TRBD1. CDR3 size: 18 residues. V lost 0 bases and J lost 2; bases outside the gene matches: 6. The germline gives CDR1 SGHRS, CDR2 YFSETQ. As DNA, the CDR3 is TGCGCCAGCAGCTTGGCCCAAGGGACAGGGGGCCCTGGAAACACCATATATTTT. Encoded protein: CASSLAQGTGGPGNTIYF.

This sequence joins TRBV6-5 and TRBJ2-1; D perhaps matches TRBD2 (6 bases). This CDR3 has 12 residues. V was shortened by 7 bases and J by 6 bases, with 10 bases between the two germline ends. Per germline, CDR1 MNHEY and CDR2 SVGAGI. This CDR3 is CASTATSNEQFF. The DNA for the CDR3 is TGTGCCAGCACCGCGACTAGCAATGAGCAGTTCTTC.

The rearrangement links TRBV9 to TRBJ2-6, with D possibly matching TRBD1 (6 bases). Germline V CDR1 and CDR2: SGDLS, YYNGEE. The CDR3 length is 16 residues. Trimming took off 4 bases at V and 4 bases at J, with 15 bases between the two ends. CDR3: CASSPRTGTGANVLTF. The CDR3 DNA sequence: TGTGCCAGCAGCCCCCGAACAGGGACCGGGGCCAACGTCCTGACTTTC.

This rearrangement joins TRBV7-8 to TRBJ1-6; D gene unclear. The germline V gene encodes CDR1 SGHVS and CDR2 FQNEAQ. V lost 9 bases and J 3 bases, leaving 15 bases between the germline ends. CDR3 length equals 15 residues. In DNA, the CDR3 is TGTGCCAGTACGCCAGGAGGGCACTATAATTCACCCCTCCACTTT. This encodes CASTPGGHYNSPLHF.

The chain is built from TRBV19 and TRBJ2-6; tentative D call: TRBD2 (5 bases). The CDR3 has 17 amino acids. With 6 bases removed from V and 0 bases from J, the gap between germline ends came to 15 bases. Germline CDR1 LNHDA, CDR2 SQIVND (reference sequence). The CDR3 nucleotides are TGTGCCAGTAGCGGCCTAGCCTCAAGCTCTGGGGCCAACGTCCTGACTTTC. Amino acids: CASSGLASSSGANVLTF.

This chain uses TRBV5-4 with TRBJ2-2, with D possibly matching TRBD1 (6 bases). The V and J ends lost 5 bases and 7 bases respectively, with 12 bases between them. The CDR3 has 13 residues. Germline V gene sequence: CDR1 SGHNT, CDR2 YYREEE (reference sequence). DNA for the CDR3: TGTGCCAGCAGATTACAGGGTTTCGGGGAGCTGTTTTTT. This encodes CASRLQGFGELFF.

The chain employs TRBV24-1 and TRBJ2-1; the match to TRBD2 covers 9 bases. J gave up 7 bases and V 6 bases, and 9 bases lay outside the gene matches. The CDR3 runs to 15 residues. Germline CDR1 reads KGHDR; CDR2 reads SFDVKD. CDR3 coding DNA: TGTGCCACCAGTAGGGCGGGAGGGCCTGAAAATGAGCAGTTCTTC. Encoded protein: CATSRAGGPENEQFF.

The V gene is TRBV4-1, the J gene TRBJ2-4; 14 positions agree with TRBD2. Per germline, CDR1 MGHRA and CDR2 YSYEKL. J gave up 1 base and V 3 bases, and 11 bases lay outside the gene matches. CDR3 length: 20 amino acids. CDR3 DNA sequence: TGCGCCAGCAGCCAGGGTCCCGGGACTAGCGGGAGAAGGGCCAAAAACATTCAGTACTTC. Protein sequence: CASSQGPGTSGRRAKNIQYF.

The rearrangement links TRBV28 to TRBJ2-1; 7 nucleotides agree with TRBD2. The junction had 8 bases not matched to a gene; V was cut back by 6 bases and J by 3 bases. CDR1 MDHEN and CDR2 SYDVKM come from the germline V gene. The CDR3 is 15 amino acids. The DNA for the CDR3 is TGTGCCAGCAGCCATTCTAGCGGCAGCTACAATGAGCAGTTCTTC. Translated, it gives CASSHSSGSYNEQFF.

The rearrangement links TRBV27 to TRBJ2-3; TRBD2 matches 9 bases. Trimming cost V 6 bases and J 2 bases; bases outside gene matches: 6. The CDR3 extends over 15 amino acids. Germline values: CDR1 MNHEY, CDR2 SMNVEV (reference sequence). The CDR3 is CASSVTSGYTDTQYF. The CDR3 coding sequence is TGTGCCAGCAGCGTGACTAGCGGATACACAGATACGCAGTATTTT.

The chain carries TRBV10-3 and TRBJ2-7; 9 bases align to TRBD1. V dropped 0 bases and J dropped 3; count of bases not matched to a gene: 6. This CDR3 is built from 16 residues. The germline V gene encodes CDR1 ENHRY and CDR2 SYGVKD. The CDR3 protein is CAISESGDRAHYEQYF. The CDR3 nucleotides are TGTGCCATCAGTGAGTCGGGGGACAGGGCCCACTACGAGCAGTACTTC.

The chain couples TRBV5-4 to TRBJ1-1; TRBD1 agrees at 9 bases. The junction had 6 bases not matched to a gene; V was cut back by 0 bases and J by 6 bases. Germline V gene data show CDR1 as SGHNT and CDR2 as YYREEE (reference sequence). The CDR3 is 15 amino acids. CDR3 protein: CASSLGQGGLAEAFF. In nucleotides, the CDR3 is TGTGCCAGCAGCTTGGGACAGGGGGGGCTGGCTGAAGCTTTCTTT.

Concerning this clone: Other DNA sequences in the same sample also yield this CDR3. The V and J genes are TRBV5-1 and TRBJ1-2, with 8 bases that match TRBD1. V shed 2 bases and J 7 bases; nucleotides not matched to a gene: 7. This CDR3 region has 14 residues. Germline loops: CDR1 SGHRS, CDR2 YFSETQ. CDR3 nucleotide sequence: TGCGCCAGCAGCTTCACAACAGGGGGATCTGGCTACACCTTC. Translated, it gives CASSFTTGGSGYTF.

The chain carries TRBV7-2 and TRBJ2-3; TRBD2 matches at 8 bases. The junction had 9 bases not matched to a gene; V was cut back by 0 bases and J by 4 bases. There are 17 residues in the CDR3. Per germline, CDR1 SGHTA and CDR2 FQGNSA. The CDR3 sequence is CASSLAMGLDGSDTQYF. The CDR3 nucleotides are TGTGCCAGCAGCTTAGCGATGGGACTAGATGGGTCAGATACGCAGTATTTT.

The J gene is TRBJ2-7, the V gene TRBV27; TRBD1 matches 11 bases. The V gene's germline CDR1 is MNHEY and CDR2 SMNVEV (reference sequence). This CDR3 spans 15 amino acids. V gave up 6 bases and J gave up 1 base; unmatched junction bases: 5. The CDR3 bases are TGTGCCAGCAGGACCGGGACAGGGGGTTCCTACGAGCAGTACTTC. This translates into CASRTGTGGSYEQYF.

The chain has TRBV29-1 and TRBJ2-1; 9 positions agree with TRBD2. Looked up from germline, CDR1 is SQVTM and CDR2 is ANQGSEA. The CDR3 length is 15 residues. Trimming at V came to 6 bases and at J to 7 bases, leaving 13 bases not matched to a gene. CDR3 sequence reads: CSVPWSSGKGNEQFF. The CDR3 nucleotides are TGCAGCGTACCCTGGTCTAGCGGGAAGGGGAATGAGCAGTTCTTC.

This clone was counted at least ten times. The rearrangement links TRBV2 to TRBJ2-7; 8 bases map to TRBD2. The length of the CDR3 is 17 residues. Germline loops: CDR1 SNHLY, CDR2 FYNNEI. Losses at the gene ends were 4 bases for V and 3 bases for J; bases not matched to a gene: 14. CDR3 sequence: CASSVVYWWLAGYEQYF. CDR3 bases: TGTGCCAGCAGTGTAGTTTACTGGTGGCTAGCGGGCTACGAGCAGTACTTC.

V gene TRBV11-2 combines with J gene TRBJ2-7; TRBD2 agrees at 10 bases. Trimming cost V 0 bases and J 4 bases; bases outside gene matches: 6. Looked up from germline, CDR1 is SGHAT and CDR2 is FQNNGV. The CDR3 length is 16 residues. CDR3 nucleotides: TGTGCCAGCAGCTTAGAGGGTGGAGCGGGAGGGTACGAGCAGTACTTC. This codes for CASSLEGGAGGYEQYF.

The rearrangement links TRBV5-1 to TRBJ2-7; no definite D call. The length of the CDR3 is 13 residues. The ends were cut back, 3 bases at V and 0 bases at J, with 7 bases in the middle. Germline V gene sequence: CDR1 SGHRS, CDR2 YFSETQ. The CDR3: CASSSYLSYEQYF. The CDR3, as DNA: TGCGCCAGCAGCTCCTACCTCTCCTACGAGCAGTACTTC.

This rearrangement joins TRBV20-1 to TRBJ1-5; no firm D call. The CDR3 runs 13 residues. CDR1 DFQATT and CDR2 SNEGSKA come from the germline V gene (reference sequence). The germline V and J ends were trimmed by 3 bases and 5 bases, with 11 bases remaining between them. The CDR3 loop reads CSASSTADQPQHF. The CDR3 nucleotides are TGCAGTGCTAGTAGTACAGCTGATCAGCCCCAGCATTTT.